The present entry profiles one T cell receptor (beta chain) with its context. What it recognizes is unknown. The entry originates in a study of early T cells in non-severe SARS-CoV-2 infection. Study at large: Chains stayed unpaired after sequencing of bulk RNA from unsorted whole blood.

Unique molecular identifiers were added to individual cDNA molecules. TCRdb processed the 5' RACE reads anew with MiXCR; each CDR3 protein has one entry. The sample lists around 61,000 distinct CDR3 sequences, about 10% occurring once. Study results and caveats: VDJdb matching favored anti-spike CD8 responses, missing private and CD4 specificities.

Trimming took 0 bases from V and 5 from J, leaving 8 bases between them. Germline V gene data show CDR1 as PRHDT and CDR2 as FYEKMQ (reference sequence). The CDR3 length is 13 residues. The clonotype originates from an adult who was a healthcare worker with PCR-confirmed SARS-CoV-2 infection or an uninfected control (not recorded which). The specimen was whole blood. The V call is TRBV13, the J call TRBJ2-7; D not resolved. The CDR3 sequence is CASSLGPANEQYF. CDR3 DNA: TGTGCCAGCAGCTTAGGCCCGGCAAACGAGCAGTACTTC.